The 21 T cell receptor beta chains below were found in one sample sequenced in a study of blood T cell repertoires in COVID-19. The protocol was immunoSEQ multiplex PCR, while the TCRdb copy is restricted to in-frame clones and leaves out a portion. There are some 95,000 clones in the sample; 75% to 85% occur only once, and approximately 24% lies in the top ten. The specimen sequenced was peripheral blood. The receptor source for this set is a man between 65 and 85 years old with acute or convalescent COVID-19.

DNA for the CDR3: TGCGCCAGCAGCTTGGGGACTAGCGCTTTTAGCACAGATACGCAGTATTTT. Protein: CASSLGTSAFSTDTQYF. This sequence joins TRBV5-1 and TRBJ2-3; TRBD2 agrees at 9 bases. This CDR3 comprises 17 residues. After removal of 0 bases from V and 0 bases from J, the junction contained 5 bases not matched to a gene. Per the germline V gene, CDR1 is SGHRS and CDR2 is YFSETQ.

The chain recombines TRBV28 with TRBJ2-1, with TRBD2 matching over 9 bases. This CDR3 is 15 amino acids long. The V gene's germline CDR1 is MDHEN and CDR2 SYDVKM. Trimming removed 8 bases from V and 5 bases from J; junction bases left unmatched: 10. CDR3 DNA sequence: TGTGCCAGCTCCATGCCGGGACTAGCTAACAATGAGCAGTTCTTC. Translation gives CASSMPGLANNEQFF.

In DNA, the CDR3 is TGTGCCACCAGCCCGGGACTAGCGGGAGGCACAGATACGCAGTATTTT. It is translated as CATSPGLAGGTDTQYF. The chain couples TRBV15 to TRBJ2-3; 14 nucleotides align to TRBD2. CDR1 is LNHNV and CDR2 is YYDKDF in the germline V gene (reference sequence). This CDR3 is 16 amino acids long. Trimming removed 5 bases from V and 1 base from J; junction bases left unmatched: 2.

Written as DNA, the CDR3 is TGTGCCAGCAGCTTGCCCCTAGCACCCTACGAGCAGTACTTC. This codes for CASSLPLAPYEQYF. The rearrangement links TRBV5-6 to TRBJ2-7, with D perhaps matching TRBD2 (5 bases). Trimming cost V 1 base and J 2 bases, with 10 bases left between them. The CDR3 sequence is 14 residues long. Looked up from germline, CDR1 is SGHDT and CDR2 is YYEEEE.

This clone was seen more than once but under ten times. V usage is TRBV19 and J usage is TRBJ1-1; D gene unclear. The CDR3 is 13 residues long. With 3 bases removed from V and 5 bases from J, the gap between germline ends came to 10 bases. Germline CDR1 and CDR2: LNHDA and SQIVND (reference sequence). CDR3 nucleotide sequence: TGTGCCAGTAGTATCTCGGGGAGAACTGAAGCTTTCTTT. It translates to CASSISGRTEAFF.

J is TRBJ1-1 and V is TRBV2; D is unresolved. Germline CDR1 reads SNHLY; CDR2 reads FYNNEI. Trimming stripped 7 bases from V and 1 base from J, with 7 bases between. The CDR3 spans 12 residues. As DNA, the CDR3 is TGTGCCAGCACCGCCGGGAACACTGAAGCTTTCTTT. Translated, it gives CASTAGNTEAFF.

In its sample, this clone ranks as medium-sized. This CDR3 is also generated by other DNA sequences in the sample. The chain links TRBV5-1 to TRBJ2-7; 10 bases line up with TRBD1. Germline V lookup: CDR1 SGHRS, CDR2 YFSETQ. This CDR3 spans 15 amino acids. V lost 3 bases and J lost 2; bases outside the gene matches: 5. The CDR3 sequence is CASSSPGQGTYEQYF. CDR3 nucleotide sequence: TGCGCCAGCAGCTCACCGGGACAGGGGACCTACGAGCAGTACTTC.

This rearrangement joins TRBV27 to TRBJ2-3, with D possibly being TRBD1 (5 bases). This CDR3 contains 13 residues. Per germline, CDR1 MNHEY and CDR2 SMNVEV (reference sequence). V lost 2 bases, J lost 5 bases, and 8 bases lay in between. The CDR3, as DNA: TGTGCCAGCAGTTTAAAAGGGGTAGATACGCAGTATTTT. Its protein is CASSLKGVDTQYF.

The V call is TRBV5-1, the J call TRBJ1-4; a weak D match, TRBD1 (5 bases). The CDR3 is 12 amino acids. Trimming took 4 bases from V and 8 from J, leaving 9 bases between them. Germline V lookup: CDR1 SGHRS, CDR2 YFSETQ. The chain's CDR3 is CASSDGGEKLFF. CDR3 in DNA: TGCGCCAGCAGCGACGGGGGAGAAAAACTGTTTTTT.

The chain uses TRBV4-2 and TRBJ2-3; 8 bases agree with TRBD2. Germline lookup yields CDR1 LGHNA and CDR2 YNFKEQ. V shed 0 bases and J 2 bases; nucleotides not matched to a gene: 7. The CDR3 is 17 residues long. The CDR3 sequence: CASSQESIAGFTDTQYF. The CDR3 DNA reads TGTGCCAGCAGCCAAGAGTCAATAGCGGGATTCACAGATACGCAGTATTTT.

The chain joins TRBV24-1 to TRBJ1-4; 7 bases map to TRBD1. The ends lost 4 bases at V and 4 bases at J; junction bases unmatched: 5. The germline gives CDR1 KGHDR, CDR2 SFDVKD. The CDR3 consists of 15 residues. The CDR3 loop is CATSDPRQGNEKLFF. The CDR3, as DNA: TGTGCCACCAGTGACCCCCGACAGGGTAATGAAAAACTGTTTTTT.

The chain links TRBV10-3 to TRBJ2-7; weak D call: TRBD2 (6 bases). The CDR3 is 16 amino acids. V was cut by 0 bases and J by 0 bases, with 12 bases left in between. CDR1 and CDR2 from the germline V gene are ENHRY and SYGVKD. CDR3 nucleotide sequence: TGTGCCATCAGTGAGTCGTGGAGGGAAAGCTCCTACGAGCAGTACTTC. Amino acid sequence: CAISESWRESSYEQYF.

The V call is TRBV7-9, the J call TRBJ2-2; D remains ambiguous. CDR1 SEHNR and CDR2 FQNEAQ come from the germline V gene (reference sequence). The CDR3 is 14 residues long. V was cut by 3 bases and J by 0 bases, with 5 bases left in between. DNA of the CDR3: TGTGCCAGCAGCTTCCGCGCGAACACCGGGGAGCTGTTTTTT. Translating it yields CASSFRANTGELFF. The full variable domain, in which reference TRBV7-9 and TRBJ2-2 provide the parts outside the CDR3, is DTGVSQNPRHKITKRGQNVTFRCDPISEHNRLYWYRQTLGQGPEFLTYFQNEAQLEKSRLLSDRFSAERPKGSFSTLEIQRTEQGDSAMYLCASSFRANTGELFFGEGSRLTVL.

The V gene is TRBV7-2, the J gene TRBJ1-6; no definite D call. The ends were cut back, 5 bases at V and 7 bases at J, with 12 bases in the middle. CDR3 length: 14 amino acids. Germline V gives CDR1 SGHTA, CDR2 FQGNSA. The CDR3 DNA sequence: TGTGCCAGCAGCACCCAGTTGGCAAATTCACCCCTCCACTTT. Its translation is CASSTQLANSPLHF.

Concerning this clone: Other DNA sequences in this sample translate to the same CDR3. The V and J genes are TRBV20-1 and TRBJ2-7; D may be TRBD2 (5 bases). From germline, CDR1 is DFQATT and CDR2 SNEGSKA (reference sequence). V was trimmed by 6 bases and J by 7 bases, leaving 10 bases between them. The CDR3 extends over 10 amino acids. Written as DNA, the CDR3 is TGCAGTGCCTCCTCGGGGGAGCAGTACTTC. Translation gives CSASSGEQYF.

The chain couples TRBV6-9 to TRBJ2-7; a possible D gene is TRBD1 (6 bases). Trimming took 7 bases from V and 0 from J, leaving 22 bases between them. CDR3 length: 17 residues. The V gene's germline CDR1 is MNHGY and CDR2 SVAAGI. CDR3 in amino acids: CASITYVGAFFSYEQYF. Written as DNA, the CDR3 is TGTGCCAGCATCACTTACGTGGGGGCGTTTTTCTCCTACGAGCAGTACTTC.

This chain connects TRBV4-3 to TRBJ2-2; D may be TRBD2 (5 bases). The CDR3 consists of 16 residues. The V gene's germline CDR1 is LGHNA and CDR2 YSLEER. The V end was cut by 0 bases, the J end by 1 base, with 9 bases between. The CDR3 reads CASSQDARENTGELFF. The DNA of the CDR3 is TGCGCCAGCAGCCAAGATGCGAGGGAGAACACCGGGGAGCTGTTTTTT.

This clone was counted a single time. The chain links TRBV29-1 to TRBJ1-2; D ambiguous. CDR3 length: 12 residues. The germline V gene encodes CDR1 SQVTM and CDR2 ANQGSEA. V was pared by 3 bases and J by 7 bases, with 12 bases between. The CDR3 loop is CSVDQSLGGYTF. The DNA of the CDR3 is TGCAGCGTTGATCAGTCTCTTGGTGGCTACACCTTC.

The rearrangement joins TRBV15 to TRBJ1-3, with 9 bases aligning to TRBD1. The CDR3 has 17 residues. Germline V gives CDR1 LNHNV, CDR2 YYDKDF (reference sequence). J lost 4 bases, V lost 2 bases, and 9 bases had no gene match. CDR3 nucleotides: TGTGCCACCAGCAGATTCGGGACAGGGAAATCCGGAAACACCATATATTTT. Protein product: CATSRFGTGKSGNTIYF.

As to this clone: In the same sample, other DNA sequences code for this CDR3. The chain couples TRBV3-1 (or the pseudogene TRBV3-2) to TRBJ2-5; 7 bases line up with TRBD2. Germline V lookup: CDR1 LGHDT, CDR2 YNNKEL (reference sequence). The CDR3 is 14 amino acids. V was clipped by 4 bases and J by 7 bases; unmatched bases: 9. CDR3 sequence reads: CASSPGPGGGTQYF. CDR3 DNA: TGTGCCAGCAGCCCGGGGCCGGGCGGGGGGACCCAGTACTTC.

The chain has TRBV24-1 and TRBJ1-1, with D unclear. The CDR3 contains 13 residues. CDR1 and CDR2 (germline): KGHDR, SFDVKD. The V gene lost 3 bases and the J gene lost 5 bases, with 9 bases spanning the gap. In DNA form, the CDR3 reads TGTGCCACCAGTGATGGGCTTTTTACTGAAGCTTTCTTT. This sequence encodes CATSDGLFTEAFF.